The 9 T cell receptor beta chains in this list originate from one sample, sequenced in a study of T cells in Graves' hyperthyroidism and ophthalmopathy. RNA transcripts provided the source from which TCR beta CDR3 regions were amplified. Initially, a first-round RT-PCR of the TCR CDR3 employed the HTBI primer set. TCRdb re-analysed the multiplex PCR reads in MiXCR, keeping a single row per CDR3 protein. The sample has about 350,000 distinct CDR3 sequences, approximately 15% seen once. Material: blood. These receptors came from a woman in her 30s with Graves' hyperthyroidism.

The chain links TRBV6-2 or TRBV6-3 to TRBJ2-7; a possible D gene is TRBD1 (6 bases). Trimming removed 5 bases at V and 7 bases at J, with 18 bases between. Germline-derived CDR1 and CDR2 are MNHEY and SVGEGT. This CDR3 is built from 14 residues. CDR3 residues: CASSGGVGTREQYF. CDR3 nucleotides: TGTGCCAGCAGTGGTGGAGTTGGGACAAGGGAGCAGTACTTC.

The chain couples TRBV20-1 to TRBJ2-7; D is unclear. V lost 3 bases and J 3 bases, leaving 12 bases between the germline ends. Germline V CDR1 and CDR2: DFQATT, SNEGSKA (reference sequence). The CDR3 extends over 13 amino acids. DNA of the CDR3: TGCAGTGCTAGCGGTCAGATAAACTACGAGCAGTACTTC. This codes for CSASGQINYEQYF.

This clonotype showed up many times. This chain connects TRBV6-1 to TRBJ2-7, with 9 bases lining up with TRBD2. The V and J ends lost 8 bases and 0 bases, in that order; junction bases with no gene match: 11. Per germline, CDR1 MNHNS and CDR2 SASEGT. CDR3 size: 16 residues. CDR3 nucleotides: TGTGCCAGCTGTGCTCCAGCGGGAGGTTCCTCCTACGAGCAGTACTTC. Protein: CASCAPAGGSSYEQYF.

This clonotype occurred many times. The chain joins TRBV28 to TRBJ2-7; the match to TRBD1 covers 7 bases. The J segment lost 1 base and the V segment lost 2 bases, leaving 5 bases of the junction unmatched. The CDR3 sequence is 15 residues long. Germline assignment: CDR1 MDHEN and CDR2 SYDVKM. The CDR3 reads CASSLIRGFSYEQYF. The CDR3 nucleotides read TGTGCCAGCAGTTTAATCAGGGGGTTTTCCTACGAGCAGTACTTC.

This clonotype was detected many times. V and J are TRBV20-1 and TRBJ2-5, with TRBD2 as a possible D gene (5 bases). CDR1 DFQATT and CDR2 SNEGSKA come from the germline V gene (reference sequence). Deletions cut 3 bases from V and 4 bases from J, with 12 bases between. The CDR3 consists of 13 residues. DNA for the CDR3: TGCAGTGCTAGTGAGGGCTGGTCAGAGACCCAGTACTTC. Translating it yields CSASEGWSETQYF.

This clonotype was recorded many times. V is TRBV7-2 and J is TRBJ2-3, with 7 bases lining up with TRBD2. The CDR3 consists of 13 residues. V lost 10 bases, J lost 1 base, and 5 bases stayed unmatched. CDR1 and CDR2 from the germline V gene are SGHTA and FQGNSA. The CDR3 loop is CATERERTDTQYF. As DNA, the CDR3 is TGTGCCACCGAGCGGGAACGCACAGATACGCAGTATTTT.

This clonotype has at least ten counts. CDR3 amino acids: CASSPRRQLSNTGELFF. The CDR3 nucleotides are TGTGCCAGCTCACCAAGGAGACAGCTCTCTAACACCGGGGAGCTGTTTTTT. This chain joins TRBV18 and TRBJ2-2, with D tentatively TRBD1 (5 bases). CDR3 length equals 17 residues. V lost 2 bases to trimming and J lost 2 bases, with 15 bases between them. Germline V gene sequence: CDR1 KGHSH, CDR2 LQKENI.

The rearrangement uses TRBV7-8 and TRBJ2-4, with TRBD1 matching over 8 bases. The CDR3 sequence is 15 residues long. The V and J ends lost 5 bases and 0 bases, in that order; junction bases with no gene match: 3. Germline V gives CDR1 SGHVS, CDR2 FQNEAQ. The chain's CDR3 is CASSKDRVAKNIQYF. The CDR3 bases are TGTGCCAGCAGCAAGGACAGGGTAGCCAAAAACATTCAGTACTTC.

At least ten counts were recorded for this clonotype. The chain has TRBV7-2 and TRBJ2-4; D gene ambiguous. This CDR3 comprises 13 residues. V lost 6 bases and J 10 bases, leaving 16 bases between the germline ends. In germline, CDR1 is SGHTA, CDR2 FQGNSA. CDR3 in amino acids: CASRSVVGEIQYF. In DNA, the CDR3 is TGTGCCAGCAGATCGGTAGTGGGTGAGATTCAGTACTTC.